This T cell receptor (beta chain) was captured by sequencing in a study of blood T cell repertoires in COVID-19. Per germline, CDR1 SNHLY and CDR2 FYNNEI. V lost 5 bases, J lost 4 bases, and 4 bases stayed unmatched. CDR3 length equals 14 residues. The method was immunoSEQ multiplex PCR; TCRdb's version includes in-frame clones alone and lacks a portion of them. The sample gives more than 110,000 clones, approximately 90% of which show up once; just under 3% is in the top ten. The specimen sequenced was peripheral blood. The TCR comes from a man in his 60s with active or convalescent COVID-19. V usage is TRBV2 and J usage is TRBJ1-2; 10 nucleotides align to TRBD1. The CDR3 spells CASSLDRGVYGYTF. DNA of the CDR3: TGTGCCAGCAGTTTGGACAGGGGGGTCTATGGCTACACCTTC.